These T cell receptor beta chains were read from a single sample in a study of control samples from healthy donors and cancer patients. Produced via immunoSEQ multiplex PCR; TCRdb's table is partial and in-frame only. The sample holds about 67,000 clones; about 90% are singletons and the top ten take under 2.5%. The sequencing input was PBMCs. The receptor set was obtained from a woman aged 45-60 years with head and neck cancer. CDR3s include the opening cysteine and the closing phenylalanine or tryptophan. Expanded clones are given a class, and other clones once, few, many or no size at all.

v_call clone_size cdr3_length cdr3_aa
TRBV5-1 - 15 CASSLARATNEKLFF
TRBV5-1 - 15 CASRGDPLFNSPLHF
TRBV9 - 13 CASSVADGQPQHF
TRBV15 few 15 CATSRGGDSPYEQYF
TRBV28 - 15 CASSLRGASNEKLFF
TRBV7-2 - 16 CASSLASRGGKNIQYF
TRBV15 once 16 CATSTWGGSGLNTIYF
TRBV2 - 15 CASSEMQIAKNIQYF
TRBV28 - 13 CASIGTAPVTIYF
TRBV6-2/TRBV6-3 - 16 CASSYPPGQGPYEQYF
TRBV29-1 - 15 CSVGGDRGLSETQYF
TRBV27 - 17 CASSSGLAGPVTGELFF
TRBV4-3 - 17 CASSQAGGGANTGELFF
TRBV28 once 16 CASRSPGGPNSYEQYF
TRBV4-3 - 17 CASSPSGQGKENQPQHF
TRBV19 - 12 CATQGQGYGYTF
TRBV29-1 - 16 CSVEDRTGASTYEQYF
TRBV9 few 14 CASSVGDRSYGYTF
TRBV7-2 - 16 CASSSRADLRTTEAFF
TRBV6-4 few 14 CASSRGPGGTEAFF